These 28 T cell receptor beta chains originate from one sample sequenced in a study of cytomegalovirus exposure and HLA in healthy donors. The PCR was carried out with 60 Vbeta primers and 13 Jbeta primers. Using immunoSEQ multiplex PCR, the repertoire was profiled, and TCRdb retains in-frame clones only, with some absent. The table records 200,000 or so clones, 82% of them present only once. The sample was PBMCs. Receptor source: a boy between 2 and 10 years old in good health and CMV-seronegative.

The chain carries TRBV9 and TRBJ2-5, with 7 bases fitting TRBD2. The CDR3 runs 15 residues. Unmatched junction bases numbered 8, after V lost 1 base and J lost 5 bases. The germline CDR1 and CDR2 sequences are SGDLS and YYNGEE. The chain's CDR3 is CASSVTLKGGETQYF. The CDR3 DNA reads TGTGCCAGCAGCGTAACGCTGAAGGGAGGGGAGACCCAGTACTTC.

The chain joins TRBV7-8 to TRBJ2-5, with TRBD1 matching 10 bases. CDR1 is SGHVS and CDR2 is FQNEAQ in the germline V gene. There are 14 residues in the CDR3. The V gene end was trimmed by 4 bases and the J gene end by 5 bases; junction bases not matched to a gene: 4. The DNA for the CDR3 is TGTGCCAGCAGCTCGACAGGGGGCAGGGAGACCCAGTACTTC. It yields the protein CASSSTGGRETQYF.

This clone was counted once. This chain connects TRBV7-2 to TRBJ2-7; D might be TRBD1 (6 bases). From germline, CDR1 is SGHTA and CDR2 FQGNSA. Deletions cut 3 bases from V and 1 base from J, with 10 bases between. The CDR3 totals 14 residues. This CDR3 is CASSFTGISYEQYF. Written as DNA, the CDR3 is TGTGCCAGCAGCTTCACAGGGATTTCCTACGAGCAGTACTTC.

The chain recombines TRBV30 with TRBJ2-6; 8 positions agree with TRBD2. Per the germline V gene, CDR1 is GTSNPN and CDR2 is SVGIG (reference sequence). With V trimmed by 3 bases and J by 0 bases, 7 bases remained unmatched. CDR3 size: 17 residues. The CDR3 is CAWRAGGLSSGANVLTF. The CDR3, as DNA: TGTGCCTGGAGGGCGGGGGGCTTGAGCTCTGGGGCCAACGTCCTGACTTTC.

V and J are TRBV27 and TRBJ2-1; weak D call: TRBD2 (7 bases). V lost 6 bases, J lost 10 bases, and 13 bases lay in between. In germline, CDR1 is MNHEY, CDR2 SMNVEV (reference sequence). The CDR3 is 12 residues long. The CDR3 nucleotides are TGTGCCAGCAGGGGGGGGGCATGGGAGCAGTTCTTC. It translates to CASRGGAWEQFF.

The genes are TRBV27 and TRBJ2-1; D is possibly TRBD2 (6 bases). The germline gives CDR1 MNHEY, CDR2 SMNVEV (reference sequence). The CDR3 sequence is 13 residues long. V was clipped by 6 bases and J by 10 bases, with 16 bases between them. The CDR3 spells CASRKSGRPEQFF. CDR3 nucleotides: TGTGCCAGCAGGAAATCAGGGAGGCCCGAGCAGTTCTTC.

V and J are TRBV6-5 and TRBJ2-1; 12 bases are a match to TRBD2. J was trimmed by 7 bases and V by 4 bases; bases with no gene match: 2. Germline CDR1 and CDR2: MNHEY and SVGAGI. The CDR3 consists of 14 residues. The CDR3 is CASSSTSGGNEQFF. CDR3 DNA: TGTGCCAGCAGTTCCACTAGCGGGGGGAATGAGCAGTTCTTC.

Here the CDR3 DNA reads TGTGCCAGCAGCTCGAGGGTTAGGGATGGCTACACCTTC. As protein: CASSSRVRDGYTF. V and J are TRBV5-6 and TRBJ1-2; D remains unclear. Germline V gives CDR1 SGHDT, CDR2 YYEEEE. The CDR3 extends over 13 amino acids. The V and J ends lost 3 bases and 6 bases respectively, with 12 bases between them.

The chain combines TRBV2 with TRBJ2-3, with TRBD2 identical over 12 bases. The CDR3 is 14 amino acids. Trimming at V came to 7 bases and at J to 4 bases, leaving 3 bases not matched to a gene. Germline V gene lookup returns CDR1 SNHLY and CDR2 FYNNEI. CDR3 loop: CASTLAGGSDTQYF. CDR3 nucleotide sequence: TGTGCCAGCACCCTAGCGGGGGGGTCAGATACGCAGTATTTT.

This clone was counted a few times. The chain couples TRBV11-2 to TRBJ2-1; D is possibly TRBD2 (5 bases). The V end lost 3 bases, the J end lost 0 bases, and 21 bases lay between the germline ends. The germline V gene has CDR1 SGHAT and CDR2 FQNNGV. CDR3 length equals 19 residues. CDR3 nucleotides: TGTGCCAGCAGCTTTTGGCCCCGGGGAACCCCGAGCTCCTACAATGAGCAGTTCTTC. Amino acid sequence: CASSFWPRGTPSSYNEQFF.

The V call is TRBV5-6, the J call TRBJ1-2; possible D gene TRBD1, 5 bases. This CDR3 region has 15 residues. Germline CDR1 is SGHDT and CDR2 is YYEEEE. V lost 2 bases and J lost 3, with 14 bases in between. CDR3 DNA sequence: TGTGCCAGCAGCTTCCCCCCAGGGTCGGACTATGGCTACACCTTC. This sequence encodes CASSFPPGSDYGYTF.

This sequence joins TRBV11-3 and TRBJ2-2, with 14 bases identical to TRBD2. V gave up 2 bases and J gave up 2 bases; unmatched junction bases: 4. The CDR3 is 18 amino acids. CDR1 SGHNT and CDR2 YENEEA come from the germline V gene. This CDR3 reads CASSLKGLAGVNTGELFF. CDR3 bases: TGTGCCAGCAGCTTAAAGGGACTAGCGGGGGTAAACACCGGGGAGCTGTTTTTT.

This chain uses TRBV5-1 with TRBJ2-5, with 7 bases lining up with TRBD2. Germline lookup yields CDR1 SGHRS and CDR2 YFSETQ. V lost 0 bases, J lost 5 bases, and 4 bases stayed unmatched. This CDR3 has 14 residues. In DNA form, the CDR3 reads TGCGCCAGCAGCTTGGCCGGGGGAGGGGAGACCCAGTACTTC. Translated, it gives CASSLAGGGETQYF.

The chain has TRBV18 and TRBJ2-4; possible D gene TRBD2, 5 bases. Per germline, CDR1 KGHSH and CDR2 LQKENI. The CDR3 has 15 amino acids. V lost 3 bases and J 7 bases, leaving 16 bases between the germline ends. This CDR3 reads CASSPNEGRGNIQYF. The CDR3 nucleotides are TGTGCCAGCTCACCCAACGAAGGGCGCGGGAACATTCAGTACTTC.

V is TRBV7-3 and J is TRBJ1-1, with 7 bases fitting TRBD1. The CDR3 has 14 amino acids. CDR1 and CDR2 from the germline V gene are SGHTA and FQGTGA. V lost 5 bases to trimming and J lost 6 bases; unmatched junction nucleotides: 9. The CDR3 spells CASSLGGGGAEAFF. Here the CDR3 DNA reads TGTGCCAGCAGCCTAGGGGGCGGAGGGGCTGAAGCTTTCTTT. Based on the CDR3 plus reference TRBV7-3 and TRBJ1-1, the full variable domain is GAGVSQTPSNKVTEKGKYVELRCDPISGHTALYWYRQSLGQGPEFLIYFQGTGAADDSGLPNDRFFAVRPEGSVSTLKIQRTERGDSAVYLCASSLGGGGAEAFFGQGTRLTVV.

CDR3 nucleotides: TGTGCCAGTAGTCCCCAGGGCCCGTATAGCAATCAGCCCCAGCATTTT. Its protein product is CASSPQGPYSNQPQHF. This chain uses TRBV19 with TRBJ1-5, with D possibly matching TRBD1 (5 bases). V shed 5 bases and J shed 0 bases, with 14 bases lying between them. The CDR3 consists of 16 residues. CDR1 is LNHDA, CDR2 SQIVND, per germline (reference sequence).

This clone was recorded only once. The V gene is TRBV5-4, the J gene TRBJ2-1; 11 bases match TRBD2. This CDR3 has 17 amino acids. The ends lost 4 bases at V and 2 bases at J; junction bases unmatched: 8. Germline-derived CDR1 and CDR2 are SGHNT and YYREEE (reference sequence). CDR3 nucleotide sequence: TGTGCCAGCAGCCCTACTAGCGGGGGACCTGCCTACAATGAGCAGTTCTTC. Translating it yields CASSPTSGGPAYNEQFF.

Remarks on this clone: Germline and junction disagree at one end, which may indicate a read error. The sample holds other DNA sequences that translate to the same CDR3. The V and J genes are TRBV6-5 and TRBJ2-1, with D uncertain. The CDR3 runs 12 residues. The germline CDR1 and CDR2 sequences are MNHEY and SVGAGI. The CDR3 DNA is TGCGCCAGCAGTGCCCCTAGAGGTGAGCAGTTCTTC. As protein: CASSAPRGEQFF.

The chain links TRBV5-1 to TRBJ1-2, with 8 bases that match TRBD1. The CDR3 sequence is 17 residues long. V was pared by 4 bases and J by 1 base, with 12 bases of the junction left unmatched. The germline V gene has CDR1 SGHRS and CDR2 YFSETQ. The CDR3 is CASSPERGQGFNYGYTF. The CDR3 DNA reads TGCGCCAGCAGCCCCGAGCGTGGACAGGGTTTTAACTATGGCTACACCTTC.

This clone is a singleton in its sample. The chain uses TRBV7-9 and TRBJ2-3; 8 bases are a match to TRBD2. The CDR3 spans 13 residues. Germline loops: CDR1 SEHNR, CDR2 FQNEAQ (reference sequence). J was trimmed by 3 bases and V by 6 bases; bases with no gene match: 2. CDR3 nucleotides: TGTGCCAGCAGACGGGGGGGAACAGATACGCAGTATTTT. Its protein is CASRRGGTDTQYF.

V usage is TRBV4-1 and J usage is TRBJ2-5, with 9 bases lining up with TRBD2. The assigned J gene may be wrong: the sequence end matches TRBJ2-7 better. In germline, CDR1 is MGHRA, CDR2 YSYEKL. CDR3 length equals 15 residues. In DNA form, the CDR3 reads TGCGCCAGCAGCCAGCTAGCGGGGCAAGTCTACGAGCAGTACTTC. It yields the protein CASSQLAGQVYEQYF.

DNA of the CDR3: TGTGCCATCAGTAGCAACTACTATGGCTACACCTTC. Translation gives CAISSNYYGYTF. The chain uses TRBV10-3 and TRBJ1-2; D not certain. The germline V and J ends were trimmed by 5 bases and 3 bases, with 7 bases remaining between them. Per the germline V gene, CDR1 is ENHRY and CDR2 is SYGVKD. The CDR3 runs to 12 residues.

V gene TRBV6-1 combines with J gene TRBJ2-7, with a possible D match to TRBD2 (6 bases). This CDR3 has 14 residues. Trimming pared 6 bases from V and 5 bases from J, leaving 17 bases between. Germline V gives CDR1 MNHNS, CDR2 SASEGT. The CDR3 region is CASRGGVTANEQYF. In nucleotides, the CDR3 is TGTGCCAGCAGGGGGGGTGTGACAGCCAACGAGCAGTACTTC.

This chain uses TRBV4-1 with TRBJ1-4, with TRBD1 matching over 8 bases. The trim removed 4 bases at V and 5 bases at J, leaving 3 bases unmatched. The CDR3 runs to 14 residues. CDR1 and CDR2 from the germline V gene are MGHRA and YSYEKL. This chain's CDR3 is CASSPRDRNEKLFF. CDR3 in DNA: TGCGCCAGCAGCCCGCGGGACAGGAATGAAAAACTGTTTTTT.

The V gene is TRBV9, the J gene TRBJ1-3, with TRBD1 identical over 7 bases. This CDR3 has 16 residues. In germline, CDR1 is SGDLS, CDR2 YYNGEE. The V gene end was trimmed by 4 bases and the J gene end by 0 bases; junction bases not matched to a gene: 7. CDR3 sequence: CASSSGQSNSGNTIYF. The CDR3 DNA reads TGTGCCAGCAGCTCGGGACAGTCAAACTCTGGAAACACCATATATTTT.

The V gene is TRBV4-2, the J gene TRBJ2-1; 12 positions match TRBD2. The CDR3 has 18 residues. Germline loops: CDR1 LGHNA, CDR2 YNFKEQ. With V trimmed by 0 bases and J by 5 bases, 8 bases remained unmatched. The CDR3 is CASSQDLAGGPKDNEQFF. The CDR3 DNA is TGTGCCAGCAGCCAAGACCTAGCGGGGGGGCCGAAGGACAATGAGCAGTTCTTC.

The chain carries TRBV5-1 and TRBJ1-3; unclear D gene. This CDR3 has 14 residues. Germline V gene data show CDR1 as SGHRS and CDR2 as YFSETQ. V gave up 5 bases and J gave up 2 bases, with 11 bases separating them. The CDR3 sequence: CASRISGTGNTIYF. In nucleotides, the CDR3 is TGCGCCAGCAGGATATCGGGAACTGGAAACACCATATATTTT.

CDR3 protein: CASSLGAKETQYF. CDR3 coding DNA: TGTGCCAGCAGCTTGGGTGCTAAGGAGACCCAGTACTTC. The genes are TRBV5-6 and TRBJ2-5; no clear D gene. CDR1 is SGHDT and CDR2 is YYEEEE in the germline V gene. The V end was cut by 0 bases, the J end by 5 bases, with 8 bases between. CDR3 length: 13 amino acids.